Listed below are T cell receptor beta chains from one sample, sequenced in a study of identical twins. MiXCR, applied by TCRdb to the 5' RACE reads, yields one record per CDR3 protein. The sample lists some 570,000 distinct CDR3 sequences; about 22% were seen once. The same data also went into a second study, on yellow fever vaccine responses in identical twins.

Sequences were obtained from CD4+ T cells sorted from blood. The receptors were gathered from a woman younger than 35 in good health. Both conserved end residues are part of each CDR3.

v_gene	j_gene	len	CDR3aa
TRBV9	TRBJ2-4	13	CASSDGEGNIQYF
TRBV7-9	TRBJ2-5	13	CASSLLPLETQYF
TRBV12-3/TRBV12-4	TRBJ2-2	13	CASSTGRTGELFF
TRBV20-1	TRBJ2-4	16	CSARDEQGIAKNIQYF
TRBV5-1	TRBJ2-2	15	CASSEEGRSSGELFF
TRBV9	TRBJ2-2	16	CASSVVAGASTGELFF
TRBV25-1	TRBJ2-3	19	CASSESPGAGGGSTDTQYF
TRBV3-1	TRBJ1-3	17	CASSQALGWSSGNTIYF
TRBV7-9	TRBJ2-2	15	CASSSIAGNTGELFF
TRBV6-1	TRBJ2-5	14	CASRIARGWETQYF
TRBV12-3/TRBV12-4	TRBJ2-1	12	CASSFGKNEQFF
TRBV28	TRBJ2-3	16	CASGTRSGGITDTQYF
TRBV27	TRBJ1-6	15	CASSLFSGFSSPLHF
TRBV20-1	TRBJ1-1	12	CSASKLNTEAFF
TRBV7-2	TRBJ1-2	14	CASSTTPGGRGYTF
TRBV18	TRBJ2-7	12	CATVGGKSEQYF
TRBV7-9	TRBJ2-1	12	CASSEVSDEQFF
TRBV15	TRBJ2-7	19	CATSRAGVAGTGRGYEQYF
TRBV6-5	TRBJ2-5	16	CASSWTSASGEETQYF
TRBV3-1	TRBJ2-3	17	CASSQVLTSGSTDTQYF
TRBV29-1	TRBJ2-5	12	CSVVTNQETQYF
TRBV12-3/TRBV12-4	TRBJ1-2	13	CASSPPGSFGYTF
TRBV4-1	TRBJ1-1	13	CASSHPPRTEAFF
TRBV28	TRBJ1-2	13	CASSLPWGFGYTF
TRBV20-1	TRBJ2-1	12	CSARGQIDEQFF
TRBV10-3	TRBJ1-1	14	CAIRPTVMNTEAFF
TRBV20-1	TRBJ2-7	12	CSARETTYEQYF
TRBV5-1	TRBJ1-1	15	CASSFEQVVTTEAFF
TRBV5-1	TRBJ1-1	16	CASSLRVGQGNTEAFF
TRBV7-9	TRBJ2-5	14	CASSGGGAQETQYF
TRBV7-9	TRBJ2-3	16	CASSIWDRGLPDTQYF
TRBV12-3/TRBV12-4	TRBJ2-7	16	CASSATLGQGIYEQYF
TRBV7-2	TRBJ1-6	18	CASSLARTGGSYNSPLHF
TRBV20-1	TRBJ1-1	11	CSADRNTEAFF
TRBV12-3/TRBV12-4	TRBJ1-1	14	CASTLGSRNTEAFF
TRBV25-1	TRBJ1-5	15	CASSESTGGNQPQHF
TRBV28	TRBJ2-7	15	CASSPALAATYEQYF
TRBV6-6	TRBJ2-1	12	CASLGSYNEQFF
TRBV24-1	TRBJ1-2	14	CATSDISDEDGYTF
TRBV18	TRBJ2-5	15	CASTLGTSGQETQYF
TRBV11-2	TRBJ2-3	17	CASSPGVGGPSTDTQYF
TRBV6-5	TRBJ1-3	18	CASSYSVAGTRTGNTIYF
TRBV12-3/TRBV12-4	TRBJ2-2	16	CASRFGTSGVTGELFF
TRBV20-1	TRBJ2-1	12	CSAHPAGAPQFF
TRBV7-6	TRBJ2-1	14	CASSSGTTFNEQFF
TRBV20-1	TRBJ2-3	14	CSASSTDSVNTQYF
TRBV20-1	TRBJ2-4	19	CSARDIGLQGGLGKNIQYF
TRBV7-2	TRBJ2-1	17	CASSLTLAGGPGNEQFF